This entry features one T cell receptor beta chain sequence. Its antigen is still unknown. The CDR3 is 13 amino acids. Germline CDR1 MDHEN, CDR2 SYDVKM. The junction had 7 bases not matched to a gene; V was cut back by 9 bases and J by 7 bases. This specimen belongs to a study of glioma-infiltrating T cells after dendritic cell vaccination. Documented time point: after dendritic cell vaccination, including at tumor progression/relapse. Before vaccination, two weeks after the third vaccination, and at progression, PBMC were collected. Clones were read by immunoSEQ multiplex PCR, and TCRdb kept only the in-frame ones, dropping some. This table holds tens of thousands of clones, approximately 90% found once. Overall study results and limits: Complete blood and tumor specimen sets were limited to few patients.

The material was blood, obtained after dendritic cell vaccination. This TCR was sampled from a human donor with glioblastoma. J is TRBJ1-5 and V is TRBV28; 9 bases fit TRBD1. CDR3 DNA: TGTGCCAGTACAGGGGGCGCTGGCCAGCCCCAGCATTTT. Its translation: CASTGGAGQPQHF.